Following are 24 T cell receptor beta chains from one sample sequenced in a study of T cell responses to AZD1222 COVID-19 vaccine. The table came from immunoSEQ multiplex PCR; TCRdb's copy has only in-frame clones and leaves some out. The sample comprises 150,000 to 200,000 clones, 90% to 95% of which are singletons, and approximately 0.97% rests with the top ten. The sequenced sample was peripheral blood, obtained on day 0 of AZD1222 vaccination. The receptor source for this set is an adult in good health.

The chain joins TRBV9 to TRBJ1-6; no clear D. The CDR3 runs 18 residues. Germline V gene lookup returns CDR1 SGDLS and CDR2 YYNGEE. The V gene lost 2 bases and the J gene lost 5 bases, with 20 bases spanning the gap. The CDR3, as DNA: TGTGCCAGCAGCGTTCAGGTCCCAAGGGCTAGGGATAATTCACCCCTCCACTTT. Its translation: CASSVQVPRARDNSPLHF.

V and J are TRBV6-2 or TRBV6-3 and TRBJ1-6; 7 nucleotides match TRBD1. CDR3 size: 19 residues. Germline V CDR1 and CDR2: MNHEY, SVGEGT. V gave up 0 bases and J gave up 7 bases; unmatched junction bases: 15. The CDR3 protein is CASSYSVKAVRGLNSPLHF. The CDR3 coding sequence is TGTGCCAGCAGTTACTCGGTGAAGGCCGTTAGGGGGCTGAATTCACCCCTCCACTTT.

The gene calls are TRBV2 and TRBJ2-7; 8 bases are shared with TRBD1. The length of the CDR3 is 14 residues. In germline, CDR1 is SNHLY, CDR2 FYNNEI. The V segment lost 5 bases and the J segment 3 bases; nucleotides outside the gene matches: 6. In DNA form, the CDR3 reads TGTGCCAGCAGTTCCGGGACAGGCTTCTACGAGCAGTACTTC. As protein: CASSSGTGFYEQYF.

This clone came up once. The CDR3 DNA sequence: TGTGCCAGCAGTTTACTGCAGGGCAGAACTGAAGCTTTCTTT. The encoded protein is CASSLLQGRTEAFF. The chain has TRBV28 and TRBJ1-1, with a possible D match to TRBD1 (5 bases). The V and J ends lost 2 bases and 5 bases respectively, with 12 bases between them. The CDR3 has 14 amino acids. The germline V gene encodes CDR1 MDHEN and CDR2 SYDVKM.

The V call is TRBV3-1 (or the pseudogene TRBV3-2), the J call TRBJ1-2; 12 positions agree with TRBD1. This CDR3 region has 20 residues. The V gene end was trimmed by 1 base and the J gene end by 5 bases; junction bases not matched to a gene: 17. Germline loops: CDR1 LGHDT, CDR2 YNNKEL (reference sequence). CDR3 DNA: TGTGCCAGCAGCCAAGGGAGGTACGGGACAGGGGGCGACGGTCTTTATGGCTACACCTTC. As protein: CASSQGRYGTGGDGLYGYTF.

The gene calls are TRBV11-2 and TRBJ1-6; D perhaps matches TRBD1 (5 bases). CDR1 is SGHAT and CDR2 is FQNNGV in the germline V gene. The V gene lost 11 bases and the J gene lost 16 bases, with 18 bases spanning the gap. This CDR3 has 11 amino acids. CDR3 in amino acids: CAQYRLGTLHF. CDR3 sequence (DNA): TGTGCCCAGTATCGGTTAGGGACTCTCCACTTT.

The chain couples TRBV7-9 to TRBJ2-2; 8 bases match TRBD1. V gave up 10 bases and J gave up 3 bases; unmatched junction bases: 16. Germline V lookup: CDR1 SEHNR, CDR2 FQNEAQ (reference sequence). CDR3 length: 17 amino acids. As DNA, the CDR3 is TGTGCCACCCGGGGTGGCAGGGGGCATCTTGACACCGGGGAGCTGTTTTTT. Translated, it gives CATRGGRGHLDTGELFF.

V usage is TRBV4-1 and J usage is TRBJ2-7, with D possibly matching TRBD2 (6 bases). CDR3 length: 13 residues. Trimming cost V 3 bases and J 3 bases, with 9 bases left between them. The germline gives CDR1 MGHRA, CDR2 YSYEKL. The CDR3 protein is CASSQRGIYEQYF. The DNA of the CDR3 is TGCGCCAGCAGCCAGCGGGGTATCTACGAGCAGTACTTC.

This rearrangement joins TRBV6-5 to TRBJ2-7; D may be TRBD2 (6 bases). Trimming left V 8 bases short and J 3 bases short, with 17 bases between. Germline CDR1 is MNHEY and CDR2 is SVGAGI. The CDR3 totals 14 residues. CDR3 in DNA: TGTGCCAGCCTACGAGGAGGGCAGATCTACGAGCAGTACTTC. Translating gives CASLRGGQIYEQYF.

The V and J genes are TRBV4-1 and TRBJ2-5, with 8 nucleotides matching TRBD1. Germline V lookup: CDR1 MGHRA, CDR2 YSYEKL. Trimming took 5 bases from V and 5 from J; bases not matched to a gene: 10. The CDR3 loop spans 15 amino acids. The CDR3 is CASSLRTGLWETQYF. The CDR3 DNA reads TGCGCCAGCAGCTTACGGACAGGGCTCTGGGAGACCCAGTACTTC.

The chain has TRBV5-1 and TRBJ2-1; 8 bases are shared with TRBD2. CDR1 is SGHRS and CDR2 is YFSETQ in the germline V gene. The J segment lost 3 bases and the V segment lost 0 bases, leaving 2 bases of the junction unmatched. The CDR3 is made up of 15 amino acids. The CDR3 nucleotides read TGCGCCAGCAGCTTGGCCGGGACTAGCTACAATGAGCAGTTCTTC. Its protein product is CASSLAGTSYNEQFF.

The chain links TRBV5-1 to TRBJ1-4; no reliable D call. Germline CDR1 is SGHRS and CDR2 is YFSETQ. The CDR3 sequence is 15 residues long. The ends were cut back, 5 bases at V and 2 bases at J, with 13 bases in the middle. CDR3 nucleotide sequence: TGCGCCAGCAGTTCCGGGATTTTGACTAATGAAAAACTGTTTTTT. Translation gives CASSSGILTNEKLFF. Full variable domain (outside the CDR3, taken from reference TRBV5-1 and TRBJ1-4): KAGVTQTPRYLIKTRGQQVTLSCSPISGHRSVSWYQQTPGQGLQFLFEYFSETQRNKGNFPGRFSGRQFSNSRSEMNVSTLELGDSALYLCASSSGILTNEKLFFGSGTQLSVL.

Details on this clone: The sample carries other DNA sequences with the same CDR3. This chain joins TRBV5-1 and TRBJ2-5; 9 positions agree with TRBD2. Germline assignment: CDR1 SGHRS and CDR2 YFSETQ. The CDR3 totals 15 residues. Trimming at V came to 0 bases and at J to 2 bases, leaving 2 bases not matched to a gene. The CDR3 loop reads CASSLGLAGQETQYF. CDR3 DNA sequence: TGCGCCAGCAGCTTGGGGCTAGCGGGGCAAGAGACCCAGTACTTC.

The chain carries TRBV19 and TRBJ1-2; no firm D call. The germline CDR1 and CDR2 sequences are LNHDA and SQIVND (reference sequence). This CDR3 contains 15 residues. The V gene lost 3 bases and the J gene lost 6 bases, with 17 bases spanning the gap. CDR3 amino acids: CASSISPGSRDGYTF. The CDR3 coding sequence is TGTGCCAGTAGTATCTCCCCGGGCAGCCGAGATGGCTACACCTTC.

This clone has only one observation. The V gene is TRBV5-4, the J gene TRBJ2-7, with 8 positions matching TRBD1. Germline V gives CDR1 SGHNT, CDR2 YYREEE (reference sequence). J gave up 3 bases and V 2 bases, and 7 bases lay outside the gene matches. The CDR3 length is 15 residues. The CDR3 reads CASSFPGQANYEQYF. DNA for the CDR3: TGTGCCAGCAGCTTCCCGGGACAGGCTAACTACGAGCAGTACTTC.

This clone was counted once. This chain links TRBV4-1 with TRBJ2-2, with 7 bases aligning to TRBD1. In germline, CDR1 is MGHRA, CDR2 YSYEKL. Trimming took 3 bases from V and 5 from J; bases not matched to a gene: 0. There are 13 residues in the CDR3. CDR3 in amino acids: CASSQTGTGELFF. The CDR3 region has the DNA TGCGCCAGCAGCCAGACAGGGACCGGGGAGCTGTTTTTT.

V usage is TRBV7-3 and J usage is TRBJ2-2; no clear D gene. Trimming removed 5 bases from V and 1 base from J, with 8 bases in between. Looked up from germline, CDR1 is SGHTA and CDR2 is FQGTGA. The CDR3 runs 14 residues. Here the CDR3 DNA reads TGTGCCAGCAGCCCCCTGATGAACACCGGGGAGCTGTTTTTT. This translates into CASSPLMNTGELFF.

In this sample, this clone turned up once. Here the CDR3 reads CASSQGSQGTYGYTF. CDR3 nucleotides: TGCGCCAGCAGCCAAGGATCACAGGGGACCTATGGCTACACCTTC. The chain is built from TRBV4-1 and TRBJ1-2; 7 bases line up with TRBD1. CDR3 length: 15 amino acids. CDR1 and CDR2 (germline): MGHRA, YSYEKL. The junction had 6 bases not matched to a gene; V was cut back by 1 base and J by 4 bases.

In DNA form, the CDR3 reads TGTGCCAGCATACTAGCGGGGCCCTACAATGAGCAGTTCTTC. This encodes CASILAGPYNEQFF. The gene calls are TRBV7-9 and TRBJ2-1; 10 bases are shared with TRBD2. The CDR3 is 14 residues long. The germline V gene encodes CDR1 SEHNR and CDR2 FQNEAQ (reference sequence). J gave up 2 bases and V 7 bases, and 2 bases lay outside the gene matches.

This clone was recorded only once. DNA of the CDR3: TGTGCCATCAGTGAGTCTGGGGTGAACACAGATACGCAGTATTTT. This sequence encodes CAISESGVNTDTQYF. The chain has TRBV10-3 and TRBJ2-3; no clear D. The CDR3 runs 15 residues. The V end was cut by 0 bases, the J end by 2 bases, with 9 bases between. The germline V gene has CDR1 ENHRY and CDR2 SYGVKD.

J is TRBJ2-6 and V is TRBV18, with D uncertain. Germline V gene data show CDR1 as KGHSH and CDR2 as LQKENI. V gave up 4 bases and J gave up 0 bases, with 13 bases separating them. The CDR3 is 17 amino acids. DNA of the CDR3: TGTGCCAGCTCACTGTATCAGGTGAGCTCTGGGGCCAACGTCCTGACTTTC. This encodes CASSLYQVSSGANVLTF. The full variable domain, rest sourced from reference TRBV18 and TRBJ2-6, is NAGVMQNPRHLVRRRGQEARLRCSPMKGHSHVYWYRQLPEEGLKFMVYLQKENIIDESGMPKERFSAEFPKEGPSILRIQQVVRGDSAAYFCASSLYQVSSGANVLTFGAGSRLTVL.

The rearrangement joins TRBV24-1 to TRBJ1-2; D is perhaps TRBD1 (6 bases). Between the trimmed V and J ends, which lost 1 base and 4 bases, there was a span of 15 bases. Germline V gene data show CDR1 as KGHDR and CDR2 as SFDVKD. The CDR3 extends over 16 amino acids. In DNA, the CDR3 is TGTGCCACCAGTGATTTTGAACAGGGAAGGAGCTATGGCTACACCTTC. Translation: CATSDFEQGRSYGYTF.

This chain links TRBV1 with TRBJ2-1; TRBD2, the table's D call, was not compared with the DNA. TRBV1 is flagged as a pseudogene. The CDR3 has 19 residues. The CDR3 spells CTSSQGTSGGRSSYNEQFF. The CDR3 bases are TGCACCAGCAGCCAAGGGACTAGCGGGGGCCGTAGCTCCTACAATGAGCAGTTCTTC.

The chain combines TRBV6-1 with TRBJ1-2; no clear D. The germline V and J ends were trimmed by 0 bases and 5 bases, with 7 bases remaining between them. Germline CDR1 reads MNHNS; CDR2 reads SASEGT. The CDR3 has 13 amino acids. The CDR3 bases are TGTGCCAGCAGTGAAGCGGGAACATATGGCTACACCTTC. Translation gives CASSEAGTYGYTF.